One sample yielded the 8 T cell receptor beta chains listed below, sequenced in a study of control samples from healthy donors and cancer patients. Profiled with immunoSEQ multiplex PCR; TCRdb holds only in-frame clones, not every one. The data hold about 180,000 clones, with roughly nine tenths observed a single time. The sample consisted of blood. These receptors all stem from a man younger than 45 in good health.

The V call is TRBV7-7, the J call TRBJ2-3; 9 nucleotides match TRBD2. The CDR3 is 15 amino acids. The V gene's germline CDR1 is SSHAT and CDR2 FNYEAQ (reference sequence). V shed 3 bases and J 5 bases; nucleotides not matched to a gene: 6. CDR3 coding DNA: TGTGCCAGCAGCTTCGGCGGGGGGGAAGGAGATACGCAGTATTTT. Protein sequence: CASSFGGGEGDTQYF.

J is TRBJ2-7 and V is TRBV5-1; D is possibly TRBD1 or TRBD2 (5 bases each). The germline V gene has CDR1 SGHRS and CDR2 YFSETQ. The CDR3 totals 13 residues. The V and J ends lost 7 bases and 3 bases respectively, with 14 bases between them. The chain's CDR3 is CASARDGYYEQYF. DNA of the CDR3: TGCGCCAGCGCACGGGACGGTTACTACGAGCAGTACTTC.

This clone has only one observation. V gene TRBV5-1 combines with J gene TRBJ1-4; TRBD1 matches at 9 bases. V was clipped by 7 bases and J by 7 bases; unmatched bases: 5. The V gene's germline CDR1 is SGHRS and CDR2 YFSETQ. The CDR3 consists of 13 residues. CDR3 protein: CASQDRGGEKLFF. The CDR3 coding sequence is TGCGCCAGCCAGGACAGGGGAGGTGAAAAACTGTTTTTT.

The rearrangement links TRBV5-5 to TRBJ1-2, with TRBD1 identical over 7 bases. Germline values: CDR1 SGHKS, CDR2 YYEKEE (reference sequence). The CDR3 contains 13 residues. Trimming took 1 base from V and 5 from J; bases not matched to a gene: 2. CDR3 nucleotide sequence: TGTGCCAGCAGCTTGACAGGGGATTATGGCTACACCTTC. Residues: CASSLTGDYGYTF.

The CDR3 nucleotides are TGCGCCAGCAGCCACCTAGCGGGAGGGCCATTGGGAAATACGCAGTATTTT. This encodes CASSHLAGGPLGNTQYF. V usage is TRBV4-1 and J usage is TRBJ2-3; 12 bases match TRBD2. Trimming at V came to 3 bases and at J to 7 bases, leaving 11 bases not matched to a gene. CDR1 MGHRA and CDR2 YSYEKL come from the germline V gene. The CDR3 has 17 amino acids.

The CDR3 bases are TGTGCCAGCAGGCCCCCGTATCCCCTAGCGGGCTACAATGAGCAGTTCTTC. The encoded protein is CASRPPYPLAGYNEQFF. The chain is built from TRBV7-6 and TRBJ2-1; 8 bases fit TRBD2. The CDR3 runs to 17 residues. Per the germline V gene, CDR1 is SGHVS and CDR2 is FNYEAQ. V gave up 6 bases and J gave up 3 bases; unmatched junction bases: 13.

The chain uses TRBV5-1 and TRBJ2-2; TRBD2 matches at 11 bases. Germline V gives CDR1 SGHRS, CDR2 YFSETQ. The V gene end was trimmed by 4 bases and the J gene end by 7 bases; junction bases not matched to a gene: 6. The CDR3 extends over 15 amino acids. The CDR3 region is CASSTGLAEVGELFF. As DNA, the CDR3 is TGCGCCAGCAGCACGGGACTAGCGGAGGTCGGGGAGCTGTTTTTT. The whole variable domain, remainder taken from reference TRBV5-1 and TRBJ2-2, is KAGVTQTPRYLIKTRGQQVTLSCSPISGHRSVSWYQQTPGQGLQFLFEYFSETQRNKGNFPGRFSGRQFSNSRSEMNVSTLELGDSALYLCASSTGLAEVGELFFGEGSRLTVL.

This rearrangement joins TRBV27 to TRBJ2-7; 9 bases fit TRBD1. CDR1 is MNHEY, CDR2 SMNVEV, per germline (reference sequence). With V trimmed by 4 bases and J by 5 bases, 9 bases remained unmatched. The CDR3 covers 15 residues. The CDR3 bases are TGTGCCAGCAGTTCCTTCGGGACAGGGTCGAACGAGCAGTACTTC. The encoded protein is CASSSFGTGSNEQYF.